Described below is a single T cell receptor beta chain sequence and its context. Its antigen remains unidentified. Doses given second, at about 4 or about 12 weeks, were pooled. This specimen comes from a study of T cell responses to AZD1222 COVID-19 vaccine. Generated by immunoSEQ multiplex PCR, the TCRdb table keeps only in-frame clones and is missing some. The repertoire includes 110,000 or so clones, 88% of them detected once, and roughly 4% sits in the top ten. Points from the study as a whole: Regions 160-218 and 743-854 held dominance among vaccine-associated CD4 TCRs, which spanned spike. The donor cohort was predominantly white British with a female majority, and clonal diversity may have been underestimated.

Germline V CDR1 and CDR2: SGHTS, YDEGEE. The CDR3 consists of 12 residues. V lost 2 bases to trimming and J lost 7 bases, with 9 bases between them. Source: peripheral blood, taken 28 days after the second AZD1222 dose. V and J are TRBV5-8 and TRBJ1-1; no definite D call. The source is an adult who received the AZD1222 COVID-19 vaccine. CDR3 nucleotides: TGTGCCAGCAGCTTTAACAGAGTTGAAGCTTTCTTT. Protein product: CASSFNRVEAFF.